What follows are 14 T cell receptor beta chains derived from one specimen sequenced in a study of T-cell reconstitution after alpha-beta-depleted transplantation in children. Unique molecular identifiers were built into the TCRbeta library. TCRdb reanalysed the PCR reads using MiXCR and keeps one entry per CDR3 protein. This sample carries about 250,000 distinct CDR3 sequences, roughly a quarter of them seen once, and the ten largest clones take 4% to 5.5%. The sample consisted of PBMCs, mostly from graft donor cells, taken 360 days after TCRalphabeta/CD19-depleted stem cell transplant. The receptors derive from a female patient aged 2-9 years who had a stem cell transplant for congenital amegakaryocytic thrombocytopenia, so the T cells may come from the graft donor.

This clonotype came up many times. This chain uses TRBV6-2 or TRBV6-3 with TRBJ2-1, with TRBD1 as a possible D gene (5 bases). Trimming pared 2 bases from V and 1 base from J, leaving 15 bases between. The germline gives CDR1 MNHEY, CDR2 SVGEGT. This CDR3 spans 17 amino acids. The CDR3 DNA is TGTGCCAGCAGTTACCTCCAGGGTCGACTTTCCTACAATGAGCAGTTCTTC. As protein: CASSYLQGRLSYNEQFF.

This clonotype was counted between two and nine times. The V and J genes are TRBV4-1 and TRBJ2-2; D is unclear. The CDR3 spans 15 residues. The V end lost 2 bases, the J end lost 2 bases, and 9 bases lay between the germline ends. Per germline, CDR1 MGHRA and CDR2 YSYEKL. This CDR3 reads CASSQTEINTGELFF. The CDR3, as DNA: TGCGCCAGCAGCCAAACGGAGATTAACACCGGGGAGCTGTTTTTT.

The rearrangement joins TRBV5-1 to TRBJ2-1; 15 bases fit TRBD2. Germline assignment: CDR1 SGHRS and CDR2 YFSETQ. Unmatched junction bases numbered 7, after V lost 4 bases and J lost 8 bases. CDR3 size: 16 residues. CDR3 sequence (DNA): TGCGCCAGCAGCACTCGGACTAGCGGGGGGGCCTATGAGCAGTTCTTC. Protein product: CASSTRTSGGAYEQFF.

This clonotype was counted between two and nine times. V usage is TRBV12-3 or TRBV12-4 and J usage is TRBJ2-6; D is perhaps TRBD1 or TRBD2 (5 bases each). The V end was cut by 5 bases, the J end by 2 bases, with 10 bases between. This CDR3 is 15 amino acids long. The CDR3 DNA sequence: TGTGCCAGCAGTCCGGGGCTAGCTGGGGCCAACGTCCTGACTTTC. It yields the protein CASSPGLAGANVLTF.

This clonotype occurred a few times. The CDR3 DNA sequence: TGTGCCAGCAGTTACCCCCCCCCGGGACGGAAAAACACCGGGGAGCTGTTTTTT. It translates to CASSYPPPGRKNTGELFF. This rearrangement joins TRBV28 to TRBJ2-2, with D perhaps given as TRBD1 or TRBD2 (5 bases each). CDR1 MDHEN and CDR2 SYDVKM come from the germline V gene. V was trimmed by 4 bases and J by 2 bases, leaving 20 bases between them. CDR3 size: 18 residues.

This clonotype has more than one count but fewer than ten. J is TRBJ1-4 and V is TRBV5-1; TRBD1 matches at 11 bases. After removal of 4 bases from V and 8 bases from J, the junction contained 7 bases not matched to a gene. Per the germline V gene, CDR1 is SGHRS and CDR2 is YFSETQ. The CDR3 has 15 residues. Here the CDR3 DNA reads TGCGCCAGCAGCCGGACAGGGGGCCGTGGGGAAAAACTGTTTTTT. Translation: CASSRTGGRGEKLFF.

The V call is TRBV6-5, the J call TRBJ1-6, with D hard to call. Germline V gene data show CDR1 as MNHEY and CDR2 as SVGAGI. This CDR3 is built from 12 residues. V was pared by 4 bases and J by 10 bases, with 8 bases between. In DNA, the CDR3 is TGTGCCAGCAGTTGGATCGGCTCACCCCTCCACTTT. It codes for CASSWIGSPLHF.

This clonotype has a handful of counts. The rearrangement joins TRBV28 to TRBJ2-7; D unresolved. The V gene's germline CDR1 is MDHEN and CDR2 SYDVKM. Trimming took off 6 bases at V and 10 bases at J, with 19 bases between the two ends. The CDR3 totals 13 residues. CDR3 in DNA: TGTGCCAGCAGGGGATTCGGAGACTTTCCTCAGTACTTC. It encodes CASRGFGDFPQYF.

This clonotype showed up just a few times. The chain's CDR3 is CASNGQGGYEQYF. CDR3 nucleotide sequence: TGTGCCAGCAATGGACAGGGAGGCTACGAGCAGTACTTC. V gene TRBV25-1 combines with J gene TRBJ2-7; 8 bases are a match to TRBD1. The CDR3 runs 13 residues. The junction had 5 bases not matched to a gene; V was cut back by 7 bases and J by 3 bases. The germline V gene encodes CDR1 MGHDK and CDR2 SYGVNS.

This sequence joins TRBV15 and TRBJ1-4; the match to TRBD1 covers 7 bases. V lost 2 bases to trimming and J lost 8 bases; unmatched junction nucleotides: 11. The CDR3 length is 16 residues. CDR1 and CDR2 (germline): LNHNV, YYDKDF (reference sequence). CDR3 loop: CATSRQKTGLREKLFF. The DNA of the CDR3 is TGTGCCACCAGCAGACAAAAGACAGGGCTTCGGGAAAAACTGTTTTTT.

The rearrangement joins TRBV20-1 to TRBJ2-3; D ambiguous. CDR1 and CDR2 from the germline V gene are DFQATT and SNEGSKA (reference sequence). The CDR3 has 14 amino acids. DNA for the CDR3: TGCAGCGCCAATAGGGCGGCCCCGACAGATACGCAGTATTTT. This gives the protein CSANRAAPTDTQYF.

V is TRBV4-1 and J is TRBJ2-7; 7 positions match TRBD1. The CDR3 consists of 17 residues. Germline assignment: CDR1 MGHRA and CDR2 YSYEKL. Losses at the gene ends were 0 bases for V and 4 bases for J; bases not matched to a gene: 12. For the CDR3, the DNA is TGCGCCAGCAGCCAAGAATTAGTAGGGGGCCAAGGGTACGAGCAGTACTTC. It is translated as CASSQELVGGQGYEQYF.

The V and J genes are TRBV12-3 or TRBV12-4 and TRBJ2-7; maybe TRBD2 (6 bases). The V gene lost 5 bases and the J gene lost 2 bases, with 10 bases spanning the gap. The CDR3 totals 13 residues. The DNA of the CDR3 is TGTGCCAGCAGTCGCGGGACTCCCTACGAGCAGTACGTC. It codes for CASSRGTPYEQYV.

V usage is TRBV29-1 and J usage is TRBJ2-1; the match to TRBD2 covers 10 bases. Looked up from germline, CDR1 is SQVTM and CDR2 is ANQGSEA. After removal of 3 bases from V and 7 bases from J, the junction contained 15 bases not matched to a gene. The CDR3 totals 17 residues. DNA of the CDR3: TGCAGCGTTGACCGAGGTCGAGCGGGAGGGCCAAAGAATGAGCAGTTCTTC. This codes for CSVDRGRAGGPKNEQFF.